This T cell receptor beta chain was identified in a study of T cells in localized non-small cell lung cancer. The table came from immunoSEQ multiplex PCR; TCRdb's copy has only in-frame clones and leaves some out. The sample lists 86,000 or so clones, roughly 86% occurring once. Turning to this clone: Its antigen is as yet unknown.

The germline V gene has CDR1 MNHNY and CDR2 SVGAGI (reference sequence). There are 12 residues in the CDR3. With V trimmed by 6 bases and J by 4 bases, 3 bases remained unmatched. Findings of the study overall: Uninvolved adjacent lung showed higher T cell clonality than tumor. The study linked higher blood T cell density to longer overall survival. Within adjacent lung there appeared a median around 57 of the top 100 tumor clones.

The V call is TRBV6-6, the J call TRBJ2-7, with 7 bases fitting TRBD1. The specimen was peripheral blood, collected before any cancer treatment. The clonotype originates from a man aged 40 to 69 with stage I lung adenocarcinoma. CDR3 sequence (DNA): TGTGCCAGCAGAGAACAGGGGTACGAGCAGTACTTC. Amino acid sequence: CASREQGYEQYF.